This T cell receptor (beta chain) emerged from a study of identical twins. TCRdb redid the calling of the 5' RACE reads with MiXCR, one entry per CDR3 protein. Here the sample spans hundreds of thousands of distinct CDR3 sequences, about 12% being singletons. In its sample, this clonotype was seen many times. Separately, the same data were catalogued under a study of yellow fever vaccine responses in identical twins.

Sequenced: PBMCs. This TCR was sampled from a woman aged 18 to 35 in good health.

The CDR3 here is CASSPPRVQGGELFF. The CDR3 DNA sequence: TGTGCCAGCTCACCACCACGGGTCCAAGGCGGGGAGCTGTTTTTT. The V and J genes are TRBV18 and TRBJ2-2, with no clear D. This CDR3 has 15 residues. The V gene's germline CDR1 is KGHSH and CDR2 LQKENI. Trimming shortened V by 0 bases and J by 7 bases, and 12 bases separated the two germline ends.